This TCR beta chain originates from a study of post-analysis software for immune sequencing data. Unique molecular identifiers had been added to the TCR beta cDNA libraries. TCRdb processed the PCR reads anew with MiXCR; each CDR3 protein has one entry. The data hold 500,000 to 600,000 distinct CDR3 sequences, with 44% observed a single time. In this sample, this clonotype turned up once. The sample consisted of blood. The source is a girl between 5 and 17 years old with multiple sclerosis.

The CDR3 region has the DNA TGCGCCAGCAGCTTAGAATGGAGGGACCACACTGAAGCTTTCTTT. Translated, it gives CASSLEWRDHTEAFF. The rearrangement joins TRBV5-1 to TRBJ1-1; possible D gene TRBD1, 5 bases. Germline V lookup: CDR1 SGHRS, CDR2 YFSETQ. The CDR3 covers 15 residues. Trimming cost V 2 bases and J 3 bases, with 14 bases left between them.